This passage covers 8 T cell receptor beta chains from one sample sequenced in a study of cytomegalovirus exposure and HLA in healthy donors. 60 Vbeta and 13 Jbeta primers were used in PCR. Some clones are missing from TCRdb's copy, which holds only in-frame ones; the method was immunoSEQ multiplex PCR. The sample totals 95,000 to 150,000 clones. Sequences were obtained from PBMCs. The receptors shown here come from a man between 40 and 49 years old in good health and CMV-seronegative.

The chain employs TRBV6-5 and TRBJ1-3; D uncertain. V lost 7 bases, J lost 0 bases, and 13 bases lay in between. The CDR3 contains 15 residues. Germline CDR1 reads MNHEY; CDR2 reads SVGAGI. CDR3 region: CASNDPGSSGNTIYF. Written as DNA, the CDR3 is TGTGCCAGCAACGATCCCGGGAGCTCTGGAAACACCATATATTTT.

The chain links TRBV6-1 to TRBJ2-7; TRBD1 matches 9 bases. Losses at the gene ends were 8 bases for V and 3 bases for J; bases not matched to a gene: 2. The germline gives CDR1 MNHNS, CDR2 SASEGT. This CDR3 has 12 residues. In DNA form, the CDR3 reads TGTGCCAGCGGGGGACAGGGCTACGAGCAGTACTTC. Its translation is CASGGQGYEQYF.

The chain recombines TRBV11-2 with TRBJ2-5, with D possibly being TRBD1 (6 bases). The germline CDR1 and CDR2 sequences are SGHAT and FQNNGV. Deletions cut 5 bases from V and 3 bases from J, with 16 bases between. The length of the CDR3 is 15 residues. The CDR3 is CASSPSRTAKETQYF. For the CDR3, the DNA is TGTGCCAGCAGCCCCTCCCGGACAGCTAAAGAGACCCAGTACTTC. The full variable domain, in which reference TRBV11-2 and TRBJ2-5 provide the parts outside the CDR3, is EAGVAQSPRYKIIEKRQSVAFWCNPISGHATLYWYQQILGQGPKLLIQFQNNGVVDDSQLPKDRFSAERLKGVDSTLKIQPAKLEDSAVYLCASSPSRTAKETQYFGPGTRLLVL.

The chain uses TRBV6-1 and TRBJ1-3; D not resolved. Germline V lookup: CDR1 MNHNS, CDR2 SASEGT. V was clipped by 3 bases and J by 1 base, with 13 bases between them. The CDR3 has 16 residues. The CDR3 coding sequence is TGTGCCAGCAGTGACCACCTCGGAGGGTCTGGAAACACCATATATTTT. This gives the protein CASSDHLGGSGNTIYF.

The chain couples TRBV10-2 to TRBJ2-7; D ambiguous. The CDR3 is made up of 14 amino acids. Germline V CDR1 and CDR2: WSHSY, SAAADI. Trimming removed 7 bases at V and 0 bases at J, with 13 bases between. The CDR3 is CASTTQLASYEQYF. CDR3 bases: TGCGCCAGCACCACCCAACTCGCCTCCTACGAGCAGTACTTC.

With respect to this clone: One junction end disagrees with the germline gene, perhaps due to a read error. The V call is TRBV7-6, the J call TRBJ2-1, with 10 nucleotides matching TRBD2. The CDR3 is made up of 15 amino acids. Germline CDR1 is SGHVS and CDR2 is FNYEAQ. The CDR3 spells CASSLAGEGVDEQFF. CDR3 DNA: TGTGCCAGCAGCCTAGCGGGAGAGGGGGTTGATGAGCAGTTCTTC.

The chain links TRBV6-1 to TRBJ2-5, with a possible D match to TRBD1 (6 bases). Germline V gene data show CDR1 as MNHNS and CDR2 as SASEGT. The CDR3 is made up of 13 amino acids. V shed 4 bases and J shed 5 bases, with 11 bases lying between them. CDR3 sequence: CASSARGSETQYF. CDR3 DNA: TGTGCCAGCAGTGCAAGGGGGAGCGAGACCCAGTACTTC.

J is TRBJ2-3 and V is TRBV19; 7 nucleotides align to TRBD2. V dropped 3 bases and J dropped 5; count of bases not matched to a gene: 8. Germline V gives CDR1 LNHDA, CDR2 SQIVND (reference sequence). CDR3 length: 15 residues. The CDR3, as DNA: TGTGCCAGTAGTATGGGCGGGAGCCGGGGAGATACGCAGTATTTT. Translated, it gives CASSMGGSRGDTQYF.